Presented here are 4 T cell receptor beta chains from one specimen sequenced in a study of T cell clones after liver transplantation. Profiling relied on immunoSEQ multiplex PCR, and the TCRdb table lists in-frame clones only, not all of them. The sample shows some 80,000 clones, around 84% of them seen only once. The sequencing here drew on CD4+ T cells from blood, taken 48 months after liver transplant. These receptors came from a human patient who received a liver transplant. Some T cells may possibly be graft donor cells.

This clone was seen a single time. This chain uses TRBV5-1 with TRBJ1-1; D is unresolved. This CDR3 spans 16 amino acids. Looked up from germline, CDR1 is SGHRS and CDR2 is YFSETQ. V was trimmed by 3 bases and J by 4 bases, leaving 19 bases between them. The CDR3 loop is CASSSNWGGRITEAFF. The CDR3, as DNA: TGCGCCAGCAGCTCCAATTGGGGAGGCAGAATCACTGAAGCTTTCTTT.

The chain recombines TRBV4-2 with TRBJ2-7; 13 bases match TRBD2. The CDR3 is 17 residues long. The V gene's germline CDR1 is LGHNA and CDR2 YNFKEQ. After removal of 2 bases from V and 5 bases from J, the junction contained 9 bases not matched to a gene. CDR3 nucleotides: TGTGCCAGCAGCCAACAAAACCGGGGACTAGCGGGGAACGAGCAGTACTTC. Translating it yields CASSQQNRGLAGNEQYF.

J is TRBJ2-7 and V is TRBV19, with TRBD2 matching over 11 bases. The V and J ends lost 6 bases and 2 bases, in that order; junction bases with no gene match: 6. This CDR3 has 15 amino acids. Germline V gene data show CDR1 as LNHDA and CDR2 as SQIVND (reference sequence). CDR3 residues: CASSPTSGSTYEQYF. The CDR3 coding sequence is TGTGCCAGTAGCCCAACTAGCGGGAGTACCTACGAGCAGTACTTC.

This clone appeared once. The chain recombines TRBV5-6 with TRBJ2-7; no clear D. This CDR3 region has 13 residues. V was pared by 2 bases and J by 2 bases, with 8 bases between. CDR1 and CDR2 from the germline V gene are SGHDT and YYEEEE. The CDR3 loop reads CASSFSAAYEQYF. The CDR3 DNA sequence: TGTGCCAGCAGCTTTTCGGCTGCCTACGAGCAGTACTTC.